This T cell receptor beta chain is drawn from a study of blood T cell repertoires in COVID-19. In the study overall: From the United States, Italy and Spain came samples of acute and convalescent COVID-19.

The V end lost 5 bases, the J end lost 4 bases, and 14 bases lay between the germline ends. CDR3 length: 14 amino acids. CDR1 and CDR2 (germline): WSHSY, SAAADI. Source study methods: Reference gene primer amplification yielded estimated nucleated cell counts. Sequenced by immunoSEQ multiplex PCR; TCRdb stores in-frame clones only, minus some. The V and J calls and clone size come from that table; D and trimming were worked out from the DNA. This table holds 400,000 to 450,000 clones, about 90% found once. Individuals aged about 18 to 89 years were recruited from approximately 22 US areas. Donors in Cohort 3 counted as recovered after two negative PCRs, clearance, or symptom resolution.

This clonotype was sampled from a young man who had recovered from COVID-19. The sample was PBMCs or T cells enriched from blood (not recorded which). The chain uses TRBV10-2 and TRBJ2-5; a possible D gene is TRBD2 (7 bases). The CDR3 sequence: CASSRVGGGETQYF. The CDR3 bases are TGCGCCAGCAGTAGGGTGGGAGGGGGAGAGACCCAGTACTTC.